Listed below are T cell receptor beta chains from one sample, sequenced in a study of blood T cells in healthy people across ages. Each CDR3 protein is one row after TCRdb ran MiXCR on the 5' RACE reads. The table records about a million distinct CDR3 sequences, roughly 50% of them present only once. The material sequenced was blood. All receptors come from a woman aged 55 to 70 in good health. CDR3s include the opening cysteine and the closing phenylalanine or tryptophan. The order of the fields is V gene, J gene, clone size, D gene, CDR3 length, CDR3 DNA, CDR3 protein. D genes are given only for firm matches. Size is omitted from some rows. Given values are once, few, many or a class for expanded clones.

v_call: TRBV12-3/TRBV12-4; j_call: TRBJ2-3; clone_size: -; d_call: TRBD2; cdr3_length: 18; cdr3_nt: TGTGCCAGCAGCCAGGACAGGGGAGCTAGCGGGAGGACAGATACGCAGTATTTT; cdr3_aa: CASSQDRGASGRTDTQYF
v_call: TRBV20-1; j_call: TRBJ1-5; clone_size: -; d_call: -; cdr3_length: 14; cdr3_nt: TGCAGTGCTAGAGCGGTGACAGTTCGCCAGCCCCAGCATTTT; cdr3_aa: CSARAVTVRQPQHF
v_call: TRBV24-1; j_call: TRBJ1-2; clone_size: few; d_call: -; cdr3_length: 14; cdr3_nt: TGTGCCACCAGCCGGACCGGCAGGAACTATGGCTACACCTTC; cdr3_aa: CATSRTGRNYGYTF
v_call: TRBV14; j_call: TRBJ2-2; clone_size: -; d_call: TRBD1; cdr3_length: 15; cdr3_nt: TGTGCCAGCAGCCAGGGACAGGGGCTAGGCGGGGAGCTGTTTTTT; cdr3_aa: CASSQGQGLGGELFF
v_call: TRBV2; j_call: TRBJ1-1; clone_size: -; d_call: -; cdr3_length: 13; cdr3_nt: TGTGCCAGCCGGGGGCCCTCGAACACTGAAGCTTTCTTT; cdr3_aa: CASRGPSNTEAFF
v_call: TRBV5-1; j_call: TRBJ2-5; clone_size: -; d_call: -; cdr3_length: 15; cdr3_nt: TGCGCCAGCAGCTCCCGGGGTGGCGTGACTACGAGGTGGTACTTC; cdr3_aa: CASSSRGGVTTRWYF
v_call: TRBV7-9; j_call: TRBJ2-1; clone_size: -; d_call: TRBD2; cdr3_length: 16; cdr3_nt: TGTGCCAGCAGCTTAATAGCGGGAGGCCAAAATAATGAGCAGTTCTTC; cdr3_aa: CASSLIAGGQNNEQFF
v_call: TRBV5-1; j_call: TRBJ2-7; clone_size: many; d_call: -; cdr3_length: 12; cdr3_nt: TGTGCCAGCAGTTCCCGTGGGTACGAGCAGTACTTC; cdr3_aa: CASSSRGYEQYF
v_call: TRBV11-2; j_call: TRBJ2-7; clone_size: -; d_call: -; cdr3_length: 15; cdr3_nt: TGTGCCAGCAGCTTATGGTGGGGAGGCTCCTACGAGCAGTACTTC; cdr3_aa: CASSLWWGGSYEQYF
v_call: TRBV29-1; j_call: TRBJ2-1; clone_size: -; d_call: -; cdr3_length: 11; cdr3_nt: TGCAGCGGAGACAGGTTCAATGAGCAGTTCTTC; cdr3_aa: CSGDRFNEQFF
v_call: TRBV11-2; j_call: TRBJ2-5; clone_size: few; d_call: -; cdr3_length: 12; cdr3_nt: TGTGCCAGTAGAAAAGGGGAAGAGACCCAGTACTTC; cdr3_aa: CASRKGEETQYF
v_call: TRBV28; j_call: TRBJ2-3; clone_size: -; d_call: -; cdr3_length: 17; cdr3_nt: TGTGCCAGCAGCGACATGCTACTAGCATACGATTCAGATACGCAGTATTTT; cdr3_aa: CASSDMLLAYDSDTQYF
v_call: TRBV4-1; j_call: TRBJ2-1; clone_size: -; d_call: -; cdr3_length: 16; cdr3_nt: TGCGCCAGCAGCCAAATCGGACAGAAGAAATACAATGAGCAGTTCTTC; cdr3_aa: CASSQIGQKKYNEQFF
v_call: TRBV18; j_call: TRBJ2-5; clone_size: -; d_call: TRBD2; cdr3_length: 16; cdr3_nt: TGTGCCAGCTCTCCGGGGACTAGCGGGATATCAGAGACCCAGTACTTC; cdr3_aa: CASSPGTSGISETQYF
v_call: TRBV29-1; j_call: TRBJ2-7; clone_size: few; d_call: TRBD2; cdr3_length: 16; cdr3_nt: TGCAGCGTTGAATTACGGGGGGGCGGGAGTTGGTACGAGCAGTACTTC; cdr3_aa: CSVELRGGGSWYEQYF
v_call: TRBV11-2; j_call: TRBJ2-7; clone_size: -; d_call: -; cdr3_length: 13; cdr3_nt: TGTGTCAGCAGCGTAGAGGGTAACTACGAGCAGTACTTC; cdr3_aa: CVSSVEGNYEQYF
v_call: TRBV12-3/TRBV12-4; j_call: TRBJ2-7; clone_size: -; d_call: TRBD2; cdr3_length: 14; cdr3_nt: TGTGCCAGCAGTTGGACTAGCGCAACCTACGAGCAGTACTTC; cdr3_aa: CASSWTSATYEQYF
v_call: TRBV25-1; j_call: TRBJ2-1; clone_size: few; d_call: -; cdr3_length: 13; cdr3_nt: TGTGCCAGCAGTACGGAAAGGGGTTCCGAGCAGTTCTTC; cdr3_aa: CASSTERGSEQFF
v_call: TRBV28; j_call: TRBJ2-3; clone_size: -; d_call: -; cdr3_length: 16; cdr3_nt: TGTGCCAGCAGTTTATCCTTAGCGGTTATCACAGATACGCAGTATTTT; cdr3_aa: CASSLSLAVITDTQYF
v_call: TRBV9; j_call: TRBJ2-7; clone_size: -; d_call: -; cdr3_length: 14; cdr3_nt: TGTGCCAGCAGCGTATCGTGGATCCCCTACGAGCAGTACTTC; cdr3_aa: CASSVSWIPYEQYF
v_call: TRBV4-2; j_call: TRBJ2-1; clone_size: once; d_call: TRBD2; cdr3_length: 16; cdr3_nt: TGTGCCAGCAGCCAAGCTCGGGGGGGGCCCTACAATGAGCAGTTCTTC; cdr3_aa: CASSQARGGPYNEQFF
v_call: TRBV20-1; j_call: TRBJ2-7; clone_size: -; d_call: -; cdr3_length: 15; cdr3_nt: TGCAGTGCTCTCCCCCTAGCGCTGAGCTCCTACGAGCAGTACTTC; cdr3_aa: CSALPLALSSYEQYF
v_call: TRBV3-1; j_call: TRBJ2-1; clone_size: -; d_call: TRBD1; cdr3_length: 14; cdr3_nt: TGTGCCAGCTGCCACCCCAGGGACAGGGCTGAGCAGTTCTTC; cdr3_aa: CASCHPRDRAEQFF
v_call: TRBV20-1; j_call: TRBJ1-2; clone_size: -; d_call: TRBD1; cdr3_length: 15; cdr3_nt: TGCAGTGCTAGAGACGGGACAGGGTTTTCCTATGGCTACACCTTC; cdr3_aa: CSARDGTGFSYGYTF
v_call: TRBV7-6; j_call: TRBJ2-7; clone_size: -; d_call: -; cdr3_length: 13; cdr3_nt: TGTGCCAGCAGCTTGCCCCCGGCCTACGAGCAGTACTTC; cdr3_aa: CASSLPPAYEQYF
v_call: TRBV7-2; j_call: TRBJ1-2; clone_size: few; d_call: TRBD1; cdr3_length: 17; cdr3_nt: TGTGCCAGCAGCTTTCGGGCAAGGGCCGGGACAGACTATGGCTACACCTTC; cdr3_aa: CASSFRARAGTDYGYTF
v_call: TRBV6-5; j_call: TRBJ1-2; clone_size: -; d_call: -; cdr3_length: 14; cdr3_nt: TGTGCCAGCAGTTACTCCTGGGGGGCGCGAGGCTACACCTTC; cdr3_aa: CASSYSWGARGYTF
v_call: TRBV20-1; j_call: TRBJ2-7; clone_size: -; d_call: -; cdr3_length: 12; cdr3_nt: TGCAGTGCTAGTTGGGGGGTCTACGAGCAGTACTTC; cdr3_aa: CSASWGVYEQYF
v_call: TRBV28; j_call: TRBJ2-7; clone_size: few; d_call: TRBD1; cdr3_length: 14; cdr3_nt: TGTGCCAGCAGGCGACAGGGGTGGACCTACGAGCAGTACTTC; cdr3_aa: CASRRQGWTYEQYF
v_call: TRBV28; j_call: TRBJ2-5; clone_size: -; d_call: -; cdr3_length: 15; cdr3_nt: TGTGCCAGCAGTTCACAGAGGGGGTTACAAGAGACCCAGTACTTC; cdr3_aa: CASSSQRGLQETQYF
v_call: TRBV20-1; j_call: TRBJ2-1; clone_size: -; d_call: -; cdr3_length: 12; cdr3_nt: TGCAGTGCTAGAGATCTGAACAATGAGCAGTTCTTC; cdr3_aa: CSARDLNNEQFF
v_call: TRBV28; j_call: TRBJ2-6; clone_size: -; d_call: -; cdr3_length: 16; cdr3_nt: TGTGCCAGCAGGCAAACCGGGACATCTGGGGCCAACGTCCTGACTTTC; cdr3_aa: CASRQTGTSGANVLTF
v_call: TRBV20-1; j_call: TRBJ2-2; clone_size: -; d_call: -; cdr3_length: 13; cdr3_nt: TGCAGTGCCAATACTAGGAACACCGGGGAGCTGTTTTTT; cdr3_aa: CSANTRNTGELFF
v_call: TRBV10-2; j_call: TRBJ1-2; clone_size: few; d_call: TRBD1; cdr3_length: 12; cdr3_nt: TGCGCCAGCTACAGGGGGGACTATGGCTACACCTTC; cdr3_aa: CASYRGDYGYTF
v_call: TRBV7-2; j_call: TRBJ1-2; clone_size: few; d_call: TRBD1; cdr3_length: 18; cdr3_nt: TGTGCCAGCAGCGCCTACAGGGGCGGTTTAACGTTCGGCTATGGCTACACCTTC; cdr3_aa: CASSAYRGGLTFGYGYTF
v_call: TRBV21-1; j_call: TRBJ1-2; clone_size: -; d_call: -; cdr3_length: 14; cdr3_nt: TGTGCCAGCTTAGGGCGGGTGGTGCGGAATGGCTACACCTTC; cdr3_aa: CASLGRVVRNGYTF
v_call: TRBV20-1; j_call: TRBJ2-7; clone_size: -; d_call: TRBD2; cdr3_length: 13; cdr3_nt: TGCAGTGCTAGGGGAATACTAGCGGCCGAGCAGTACTTC; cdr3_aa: CSARGILAAEQYF
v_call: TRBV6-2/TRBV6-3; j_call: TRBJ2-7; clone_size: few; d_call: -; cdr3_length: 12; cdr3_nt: TGTGCCAGTAGGACTGACGCCTACGAGCAGTACTTC; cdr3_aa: CASRTDAYEQYF
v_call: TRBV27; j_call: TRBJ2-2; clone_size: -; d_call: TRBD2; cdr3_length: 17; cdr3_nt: TGTGCCAGCAGCAAGGGACTAGCGGGACCGAACACCGGGGAGCTGTTTTTT; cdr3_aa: CASSKGLAGPNTGELFF
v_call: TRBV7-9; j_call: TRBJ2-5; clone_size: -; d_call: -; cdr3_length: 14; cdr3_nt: TGTGCCACCAAGGGGTTAGGGACCCAAGAGACCCAGTACTTC; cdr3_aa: CATKGLGTQETQYF
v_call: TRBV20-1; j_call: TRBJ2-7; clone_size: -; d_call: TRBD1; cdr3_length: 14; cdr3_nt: TGCAGTGCACCCGGGACAGGGGGATCCTACGAGCAGTACTTC; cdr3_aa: CSAPGTGGSYEQYF
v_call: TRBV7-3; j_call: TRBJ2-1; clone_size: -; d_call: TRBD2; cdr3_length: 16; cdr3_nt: TGTGCCAGCAACGAGACTAGCGGGAGGATCAACAATGAGCAGTTCTTC; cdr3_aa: CASNETSGRINNEQFF
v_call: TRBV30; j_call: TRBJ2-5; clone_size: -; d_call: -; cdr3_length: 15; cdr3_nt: TGTGCCTGGAGTGTAGTCCCGGTGCCGTTAGGGACCCAGTACTTC; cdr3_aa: CAWSVVPVPLGTQYF
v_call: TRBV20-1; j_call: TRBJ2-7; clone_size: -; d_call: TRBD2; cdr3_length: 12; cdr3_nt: TGCAGGGAGCGGGAGGGCACCTACGAGCAGTACTTC; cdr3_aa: CREREGTYEQYF
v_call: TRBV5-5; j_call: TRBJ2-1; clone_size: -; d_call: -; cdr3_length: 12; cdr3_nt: TGTGCCAGCAGTTTTGTAGACAATGAGCAGTTCTTC; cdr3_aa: CASSFVDNEQFF
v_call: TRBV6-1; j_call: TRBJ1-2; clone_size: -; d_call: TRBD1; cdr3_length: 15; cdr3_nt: TGTGTCAGCAGTGAGCCGGACAGGTGGTTATGGAGCTACACCTTC; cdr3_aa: CVSSEPDRWLWSYTF
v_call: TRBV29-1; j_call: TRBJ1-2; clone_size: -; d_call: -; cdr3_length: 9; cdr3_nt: TGCAGCGTTGATGGCGGCTACACCTTC; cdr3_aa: CSVDGGYTF
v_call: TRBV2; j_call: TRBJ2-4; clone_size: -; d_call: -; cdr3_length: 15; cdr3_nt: TGTGCCAGCAGGGTCGAGCGGTTAGCCAAAAACATTCAGTACTTC; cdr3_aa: CASRVERLAKNIQYF
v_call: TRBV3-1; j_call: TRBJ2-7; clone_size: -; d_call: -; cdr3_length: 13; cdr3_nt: TGTGCCAGCAGCCAAGCACGGGCCTACGAGCAGTACTTC; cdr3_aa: CASSQARAYEQYF
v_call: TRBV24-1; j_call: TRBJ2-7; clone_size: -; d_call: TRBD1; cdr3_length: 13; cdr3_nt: TGTGCCACCGGTATCGGACAGGGCTACGAGCAGTACTTC; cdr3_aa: CATGIGQGYEQYF
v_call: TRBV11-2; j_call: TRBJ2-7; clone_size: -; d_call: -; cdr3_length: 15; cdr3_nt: TGTGCCAGCAGCCTGAGTGGGGACCGTAACTACGAGCAGTACTTC; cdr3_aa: CASSLSGDRNYEQYF